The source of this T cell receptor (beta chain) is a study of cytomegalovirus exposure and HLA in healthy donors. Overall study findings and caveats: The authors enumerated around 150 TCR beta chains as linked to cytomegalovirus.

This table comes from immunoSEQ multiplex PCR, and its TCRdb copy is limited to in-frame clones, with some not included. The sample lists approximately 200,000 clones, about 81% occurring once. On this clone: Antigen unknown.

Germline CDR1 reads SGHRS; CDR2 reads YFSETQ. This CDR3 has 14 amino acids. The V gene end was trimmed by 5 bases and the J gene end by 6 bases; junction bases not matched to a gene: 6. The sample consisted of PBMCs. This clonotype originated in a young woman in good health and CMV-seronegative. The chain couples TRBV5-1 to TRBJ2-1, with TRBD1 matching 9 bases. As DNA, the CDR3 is TGCGCCAGCAGTGGGAACAGGGGGCTCAATGAGCAGTTCTTC. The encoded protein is CASSGNRGLNEQFF.